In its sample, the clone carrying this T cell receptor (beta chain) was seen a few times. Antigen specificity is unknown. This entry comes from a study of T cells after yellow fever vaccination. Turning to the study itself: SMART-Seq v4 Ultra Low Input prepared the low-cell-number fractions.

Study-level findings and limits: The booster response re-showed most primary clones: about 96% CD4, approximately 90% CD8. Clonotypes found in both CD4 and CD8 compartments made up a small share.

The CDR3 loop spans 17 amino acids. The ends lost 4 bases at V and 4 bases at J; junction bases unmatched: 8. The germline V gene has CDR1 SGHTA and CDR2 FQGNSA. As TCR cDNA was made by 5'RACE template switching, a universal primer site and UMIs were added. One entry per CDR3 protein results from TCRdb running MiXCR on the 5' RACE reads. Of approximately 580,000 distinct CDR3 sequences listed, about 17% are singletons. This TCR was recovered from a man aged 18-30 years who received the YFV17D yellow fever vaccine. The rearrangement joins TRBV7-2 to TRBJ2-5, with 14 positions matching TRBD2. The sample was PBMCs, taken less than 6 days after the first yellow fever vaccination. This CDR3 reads CASSSRTSGGLGETQYF. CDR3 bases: TGTGCCAGCAGCTCGAGGACTAGCGGGGGGTTGGGAGAGACCCAGTACTTC.